These T cell receptor beta chains were read from a single sample in a study of blood T cell repertoires in COVID-19. Sequenced by immunoSEQ multiplex PCR; TCRdb stores in-frame clones only, minus some. The sample lists 250,000 or so clones; 83% were seen once. The sample consisted of peripheral blood. These receptors originate from a human donor in a cohort sampled during active COVID-19. CDR3s include the opening cysteine and the closing phenylalanine or tryptophan. The D gene is left open where the match is weak. Size values are once, few and many counts, or a class for expanded clones, and some rows have none.

>TRBV4-1|TRBJ1-1|-|-
CASSQGALQTNTEAFF
TGCGCCAGCAGCCAAGGAGCCCTACAGACGAACACTGAAGCTTTCTTT
>TRBV5-6|TRBJ2-1|-|TRBD1
CASSDGGQVSFSYNEQFF
TGTGCCAGCAGCGATGGGGGACAGGTGTCTTTCTCCTACAATGAGCAGTTCTTC
>TRBV30|TRBJ1-6|-|TRBD1
CAWRGQGARYSPLHF
TGTGCCTGGAGAGGACAGGGGGCAAGATATTCACCCCTCCACTTT
>TRBV10-1|TRBJ2-7|-|TRBD2
CASSATSGRLEQYF
TGCGCCAGCAGTGCGACTAGCGGGAGGTTAGAGCAGTACTTC
>TRBV6-5|TRBJ1-1|few|-
CASSRDSNTEAFF
TGTGCCAGCAGCCGAGACTCGAACACTGAAGCTTTCTTT
>TRBV28|TRBJ2-5|once|-
CASSLPGKETQYF
TGTGCCAGCAGTTTACCAGGGAAAGAGACCCAGTACTTC
>TRBV6-6|TRBJ1-5|many|-
CASSYRQTNQPQHF
TGTGCCAGCAGTTACCGACAGACAAATCAGCCCCAGCATTTT
>TRBV2|TRBJ2-1|-|-
CASRRDGSYNEQFF
TGTGCCAGCAGGCGGGACGGCTCCTACAATGAGCAGTTCTTC
>TRBV6-5|TRBJ1-4|-|-
CASIVGGSNEKLFF
TGTGCCAGCATCGTAGGAGGTTCTAATGAAAAACTGTTTTTT
>TRBV28|TRBJ2-7|once|TRBD1
CASSVYRGSYEQYF
TGTGCCAGCAGTGTCTACAGGGGATCCTACGAGCAGTACTTC
>TRBV7-9|TRBJ1-3|-|-
CASSHEISGNTIYF
TGTGCCAGCAGTCACGAGATCTCTGGAAACACCATATATTTT
>TRBV12-3/TRBV12-4|TRBJ1-4|-|-
CASSPMVREKLFF
TGTGCCAGCAGCCCCATGGTGCGCGAAAAACTGTTTTTT
>TRBV24-1|TRBJ2-2|-|-
CATRVSDTGELFF
TGTGCCACCCGGGTGTCGGACACCGGGGAGCTGTTTTTT
>TRBV2|TRBJ2-7|-|-
CASRQDSYEQYF
TGTGCCAGCAGGCAGGACAGCTACGAGCAGTACTTC
>TRBV6-5|TRBJ1-5|-|-
CASSSGAFSNQPQHF
TGTGCCAGCAGTTCAGGCGCCTTTAGCAATCAGCCCCAGCATTTT
>TRBV7-2|TRBJ2-3|-|TRBD1
CASSRTGDIYRDTQYF
TGTGCCAGCAGCCGGACAGGGGATATCTACCGGGATACGCAGTATTTT
>TRBV27|TRBJ1-3|-|-
CASSPSVGNTIYF
TGTGCCAGCAGTCCCTCGGTAGGAAACACCATATATTTT
>TRBV19|TRBJ1-6|few|TRBD1
CASSIPATGPQVNNSPLHF
TGTGCCAGTAGTATCCCCGCGACAGGGCCGCAAGTAAATAATTCACCCCTCCACTTT
>TRBV11-2|TRBJ1-4|-|TRBD1
CASSPGQDNEKLFF
TGTGCCAGCAGCCCGGGACAGGATAATGAAAAACTGTTTTTT
>TRBV30|TRBJ1-5|-|TRBD1
CAWSLGQGENQPQHF
TGTGCCTGGAGTCTTGGACAGGGGGAGAATCAGCCCCAGCATTTT
>TRBV4-1|TRBJ1-3|-|TRBD1
CASSQEGQGVGSGNTIYF
TGCGCCAGCAGCCAAGAGGGACAGGGGGTAGGCTCTGGAAACACCATATATTTT
>TRBV12-2|TRBJ2-7|once|-
CASRLALVIRREDYEQYF
TGTGCAAGTCGCTTAGCGCTAGTTATACGGCGGGAGGACTACGAGCAGTACTTC
>TRBV19|TRBJ1-1|-|-
CASSPGPGEDTEAFF
TGTGCCAGTAGTCCGGGACCCGGGGAGGACACTGAAGCTTTCTTT
>TRBV10-3|TRBJ2-2|few|-
CAISGRQVDGELFF
TGTGCCATCAGTGGCAGACAGGTCGACGGGGAGCTGTTTTTT
>TRBV24-1|TRBJ2-2|-|-
CATSDQGTIRTGELFF
TGTGCCACCAGTGATCAGGGGACCATCCGCACCGGGGAGCTGTTTTTT
>TRBV7-9|TRBJ2-1|-|-
CASSFEAREQFF
TGTGCCAGCAGCTTCGAGGCAAGAGAGCAGTTCTTC
>TRBV10-2|TRBJ2-6|once|-
CASSESGDSGANVLTF
TGCGCCAGCAGTGAGTCCGGGGACTCGGGGGCCAACGTCCTGACTTTC
>TRBV10-3|TRBJ2-1|-|-
CAISESGGGGSYNEQFF
TGTGCCATCAGTGAGTCAGGTGGGGGAGGATCTTACAATGAGCAGTTCTTC
>TRBV18|TRBJ1-6|few|-
CASSRAADSPLHF
TGTGCCAGCTCCCGAGCGGCGGATTCACCCCTCCACTTT
>TRBV25-1|TRBJ2-7|-|TRBD2
CASSDGTSGEYEQYF
TGTGCCAGCAGTGACGGGACTAGCGGAGAGTATGAGCAGTACTTC
>TRBV7-9|TRBJ1-1|-|-
CASSLEEGTTPAFF
TGTGCCAGCAGCTTAGAGGAGGGTACGACGCCAGCTTTCTTT